What follows are 5 T cell receptor beta chains derived from one specimen sequenced in a study of T-cell memory formation after mild COVID-19. TCRdb passed the 5' RACE reads through MiXCR, listing each CDR3 protein once. Of around 310,000 distinct CDR3 sequences listed, about 15% are singletons. The sample consisted of PBMCs or a T cell subset sorted from them (not recorded which). The receptors here all came from a man aged 18 to 35 who had mild COVID-19 (a few samples of this study predate the infection). Cell type and time point are not known.

This clonotype occurred many times. The rearrangement uses TRBV5-1 and TRBJ2-1; D remains ambiguous. V was trimmed by 1 base and J by 5 bases, leaving 13 bases between them. This CDR3 has 15 amino acids. Per germline, CDR1 SGHRS and CDR2 YFSETQ. CDR3 loop: CASSLNPELNNEQFF. CDR3 bases: TGCGCCAGCAGCTTGAACCCGGAGTTAAACAATGAGCAGTTCTTC.

This clonotype was seen only a few times. V is TRBV24-1 and J is TRBJ2-3; 7 bases are a match to TRBD1. The germline V gene encodes CDR1 KGHDR and CDR2 SFDVKD. The CDR3 has 17 amino acids. V gave up 1 base and J gave up 1 base; unmatched junction bases: 7. CDR3 sequence reads: CATSDLKQGYGTDTQYF. The CDR3 bases are TGTGCCACCAGTGATTTAAAACAGGGGTATGGCACAGATACGCAGTATTTT.

This clonotype came up a few times. The CDR3 region is CASSQDSKGQGTDTQYF. DNA for the CDR3: TGCGCCAGCAGCCAAGATAGCAAGGGGCAAGGGACAGATACGCAGTATTTT. This chain uses TRBV4-3 with TRBJ2-3; tentative D call: TRBD1 (5 bases). Germline V gene sequence: CDR1 LGHNA, CDR2 YSLEER. This CDR3 comprises 17 residues. Trimming removed 0 bases from V and 3 bases from J, with 16 bases in between.

The chain employs TRBV5-1 and TRBJ1-1; D is perhaps TRBD1 (6 bases). This CDR3 spans 15 amino acids. V was clipped by 6 bases and J by 2 bases, with 17 bases between them. Per the germline V gene, CDR1 is SGHRS and CDR2 is YFSETQ. The CDR3 here is CASTLLGRGNTEAFF. Here the CDR3 DNA reads TGCGCCAGCACCCTTCTGGGCAGGGGCAACACTGAAGCTTTCTTT.

This clonotype turned up a few times. The rearrangement uses TRBV12-3 or TRBV12-4 and TRBJ1-1; possibly TRBD1 for D (5 bases). The V and J ends lost 6 bases and 11 bases respectively, with 19 bases between them. The CDR3 totals 13 residues. CDR3 DNA: TGTGCCAGCAGGATAGGACAAACCCTGAAGGCTTTCTTT. Encoded protein: CASRIGQTLKAFF.